Included here is one T cell receptor (beta chain) sequence, with context. Its antigen target is currently unknown. No quality values exist for individual bases; no much larger clone is one base distant. TCR beta libraries were generated from genomic DNA with the immunoSEQ kit, following the manufacturer's recommendations. Library preparation used a first multiplex PCR with proprietary primers, then a second PCR adding unique barcodes, with bead cleanups after each round. Each sample batch included a kit-provided positive control reaction and a negative control reaction. The final libraries were assessed on an Agilent 4200 TapeStation D1000 ScreenTape, pooled by volume, and quantified by qPCR. Sequencing was performed on an Illumina NextSeq500 with a MidOutput 150-cycle cartridge, and 156 Read1 and 15 Index1 cycles were run with kit custom primers. The pooled library was loaded at around 1 pM with about 20% PhiX control spiked in. The source study handled its data this way. The vendor-processed data were analyzed in R, and a clonotype was defined as all T cells that share the same CDR3 nucleotide sequence. For clone abundance analyses, frequencies were normalized to the 10,000 most abundant clones per sample. Public T cell clones, which averaged fewer than five per sample, were excluded before analysis. An abundance difference of at least 32-fold between compartments was the criterion for calling clonotypes tumor-enriched or baseline blood-enriched. A beta-binomial differential abundance model was used to identify clonotypes that expanded or contracted between blood time points. Tumor-blood repertoire similarity was measured with the Baroni-Urbani and Buser coefficient, and group comparisons used two-tailed Wilcoxon tests in R. TCRdb retrieved this table from immuneACCESS and kept in-frame rearrangements only. Not all clones are present; in checked studies, unresolved V genes account for under half, and no reason is known for the remainder. V, J and clone size reflect that table, while D and trimming were determined from the DNA. This sample lists 70,000 to 100,000 clones; around 86% were detected once. Around 21% of the sample is taken by the ten largest.

What this sample's time point label stands for: blood 2 weeks post-SBRT. The label giving this sample's treatment or condition can be read as: 15 Gy SBRT to primary tumor, nephrectomy 4 weeks later. Serial peripheral blood from radiation-treated patients was sampled at baseline, 2 weeks and 4 weeks after SBRT to track tumor-enriched clonotypes. Every patient had renal cell carcinoma of clear cell pathology. Genomic DNA for TCR sequencing was prepared using the QIAamp DNA Blood Mini Kit (Qiagen). The analyses included only samples that passed all quality control checks. The junction shows trimming of 4 bases on V and 5 bases on J, plus 14 bases between the germline ends. Reading from cysteine to phenylalanine, the CDR3 counts 14 amino acids. Only CDR3 DNA remains: 42 bases, in frame from the first base. The germline V gene specifies SNHLY as CDR1 and FYNNEI as CDR2. This sample is drawn from a study of radiation and T cells in renal cell carcinoma (dated by TCRdb to about 2020). Background for the entire study: The samples were drawn from a clinical trial, where primary renal cell carcinomas were treated with 15 Gy of stereotactic body radiation therapy and then removed by nephrectomy 4 weeks afterward. In total, 50 to 60 samples, comprising 26 tumors and approximately 27 peripheral blood samples, were subjected to TCR beta sequencing. Across all 50 or so samples, 4,016,671 unique CDR3 nucleotide sequences, encoding 2,658,974 unique CDR3 amino acid sequences, were identified. General study outcomes and caveats: An increase in top tumor clonotypes in blood was observed from baseline to 2 weeks post-radiation, followed by contraction by 4 weeks, which was taken to suggest transient expansion of tumor-resident clones. Dynamics of the blood repertoire were not tracked past 4 weeks after treatment. Because the trial had a single-armed design, the trial could not examine how radiation dose or scheduling affected the TCR repertoire. Because pretreatment tumor biopsies were not available, the baseline intratumoral presence of clonotypes could not be determined.

This receptor was taken from a woman between 45 and 60 years old with renal cell carcinoma. This sample comprised blood, obtained from a patient whose treatment included radiotherapy and nephrectomy. This receptor chain uses TRBV2 and TRBJ2-5; a weak D assignment points to TRBD2 (5 bases agree). CDR3 protein: CASSVIGGQETQYF. The nucleotide sequence reads as follows: TGTGCCAGCAGTGTGATAGGAGGCCAGGAGACCCAGTACTTC.